Presented here are 20 T cell receptor beta chains from one specimen sequenced in a study of OX40 agonist ivuxolimab in advanced cancers. TCRdb's copy holds only in-frame clones and misses some; the assay was immunoSEQ multiplex PCR. This table has 40,000 to 45,000 clones, about nine tenths appearing once. Source: CD4+ or CD8+ T cells sorted from blood, taken in a trial of the OX40 agonist ivuxolimab. These receptors were collected from an adult with an advanced solid tumor such as melanoma, head and neck, liver or kidney cancer.

Here the CDR3 reads CASSLSSTDTQYF. The CDR3 bases are TGTGCCAGCTCACTATCTAGCACAGATACGCAGTATTTT. The chain employs TRBV18 and TRBJ2-3, with D unclear. Trimming shortened V by 4 bases and J by 0 bases, and 5 bases separated the two germline ends. Germline-derived CDR1 and CDR2 are KGHSH and LQKENI. This CDR3 has 13 amino acids.

V usage is TRBV10-3 and J usage is TRBJ1-3, with 9 positions matching TRBD1. Germline lookup yields CDR1 ENHRY and CDR2 SYGVKD. The CDR3 sequence is 15 residues long. V dropped 4 bases and J dropped 4; count of bases not matched to a gene: 5. The CDR3 DNA follows: TGTGCCATCAGTGCCCGGGACAGGGAGGGAAACACCATATATTTT. It yields the protein CAISARDREGNTIYF.

V usage is TRBV2 and J usage is TRBJ1-2; D might be TRBD1 (5 bases). This CDR3 is built from 14 residues. Germline-derived CDR1 and CDR2 are SNHLY and FYNNEI. V was pared by 6 bases and J by 1 base, with 12 bases between. The CDR3 protein is CASRGTIFNYGYTF. CDR3 in DNA: TGTGCCAGCAGGGGGACCATTTTTAACTATGGCTACACCTTC.

This sequence joins TRBV28 and TRBJ1-1; the D is unclear. V lost 4 bases to trimming and J lost 2 bases, with 5 bases between them. CDR3 length equals 12 residues. The germline CDR1 and CDR2 sequences are MDHEN and SYDVKM. The CDR3 DNA sequence: TGTGCCAGCAGTTCTGACAACACTGAAGCTTTCTTT. Encoded protein: CASSSDNTEAFF. The full variable domain, in which reference TRBV28 and TRBJ1-1 provide the parts outside the CDR3, is DVKVTQSSRYLVKRTGEKVFLECVQDMDHENMFWYRQDPGLGLRLIYFSYDVKMKEKGDIPEGYSVSREKKERFSLILESASTNQTSMYLCASSSDNTEAFFGQGTRLTVV.

The chain couples TRBV19 to TRBJ1-1; tentatively, D is TRBD1 (5 bases). The CDR3 loop spans 13 amino acids. With 3 bases removed from V and 3 bases from J, the gap between germline ends came to 8 bases. Germline CDR1 LNHDA, CDR2 SQIVND (reference sequence). CDR3 DNA: TGTGCCAGTAGTATCCAGGGTCACACTGAAGCTTTCTTT. Protein: CASSIQGHTEAFF.

This chain links TRBV5-6 with TRBJ2-3; D is unclear. CDR3 length: 14 residues. The V gene lost 0 bases and the J gene lost 4 bases, with 9 bases spanning the gap. CDR1 and CDR2 from the germline V gene are SGHDT and YYEEEE. The CDR3 bases are TGTGCCAGCAGCTTGGCTGGGATGGCAGATACGCAGTATTTT. Protein product: CASSLAGMADTQYF.

This chain connects TRBV7-9 to TRBJ2-7, with 9 bases fitting TRBD1. The CDR3 extends over 14 amino acids. V shed 3 bases and J 5 bases; nucleotides not matched to a gene: 5. Per the germline V gene, CDR1 is SEHNR and CDR2 is FQNEAQ (reference sequence). CDR3 DNA sequence: TGTGCCAGCAGCTTGGGACAGGGTCAAGACGAGCAGTACTTC. The encoded protein is CASSLGQGQDEQYF.

V is TRBV29-1 and J is TRBJ2-7; the match to TRBD2 covers 7 bases. The germline CDR1 and CDR2 sequences are SQVTM and ANQGSEA. CDR3 length equals 14 residues. Trimming took 0 bases from V and 2 from J; bases not matched to a gene: 4. Here the CDR3 DNA reads TGCAGCGTTGAAGATCGGGAGGCGGCCTACGAGCAGTACTTC. Translated: CSVEDREAAYEQYF.

The genes are TRBV30 and TRBJ1-5; D is unclear. Germline CDR1 is GTSNPN and CDR2 is SVGIG (reference sequence). V lost 0 bases to trimming and J lost 6 bases, with 3 bases between them. The CDR3 covers 11 residues. The CDR3 nucleotides are TGTGCCTGGAGTGTAACTCAGCCCCAGCATTTT. It codes for CAWSVTQPQHF.

V usage is TRBV9 and J usage is TRBJ2-1; possibly TRBD2 for D (6 bases). Trimming took off 3 bases at V and 10 bases at J, with 20 bases between the two ends. Germline V gene sequence: CDR1 SGDLS, CDR2 YYNGEE. The CDR3 is 15 amino acids. CDR3 protein: CASSAGGMLQQEQFF. The CDR3 DNA reads as TGTGCCAGCAGCGCCGGAGGGATGTTACAGCAAGAGCAGTTCTTC. The full variable domain, rest sourced from reference TRBV9 and TRBJ2-1, is DSGVTQTPKHLITATGQRVTLRCSPRSGDLSVYWYQQSLDQGLQFLIQYYNGEERAKGNILERFSAQQFPDLHSELNLSSLELGDSALYFCASSAGGMLQQEQFFGPGTRLTVL.

This chain links TRBV7-9 with TRBJ2-1; D remains ambiguous. The V end was cut by 3 bases, the J end by 10 bases, with 13 bases between. In germline, CDR1 is SEHNR, CDR2 FQNEAQ (reference sequence). CDR3 length: 13 amino acids. CDR3 sequence: CASSFGLLQEQFF. CDR3 nucleotides: TGTGCCAGCAGCTTCGGGCTCCTCCAAGAGCAGTTCTTC. Using reference TRBV7-9 and TRBJ2-1 for the parts outside the CDR3, the full variable domain is DTGVSQNPRHKITKRGQNVTFRCDPISEHNRLYWYRQTLGQGPEFLTYFQNEAQLEKSRLLSDRFSAERPKGSFSTLEIQRTEQGDSAMYLCASSFGLLQEQFFGPGTRLTVL.

The chain couples TRBV7-2 to TRBJ2-7, with D unresolved. This CDR3 is built from 13 residues. CDR1 is SGHTA and CDR2 is FQGNSA in the germline V gene. Deletions cut 1 base from V and 3 bases from J, with 7 bases between. Here the CDR3 reads CASSLGTGYEQYF. CDR3 coding DNA: TGTGCCAGCAGCTTAGGCACCGGCTACGAGCAGTACTTC.

The rearrangement uses TRBV7-9 and TRBJ2-7; 8 bases align to TRBD1. Germline CDR1 reads SEHNR; CDR2 reads FQNEAQ (reference sequence). The CDR3 covers 14 residues. Trimming took 4 bases from V and 6 from J; bases not matched to a gene: 8. CDR3 bases: TGTGCCAGCAGCTCTAACCCAGGGGGCGGCGAGCAGTACTTC. Translated: CASSSNPGGGEQYF.

The gene calls are TRBV7-9 and TRBJ2-5; TRBD2 agrees at 14 bases. The germline V gene encodes CDR1 SEHNR and CDR2 FQNEAQ (reference sequence). CDR3 length: 16 amino acids. V trimming: 6 bases; J trimming: 2 bases; junction bases outside the gene matches: 5. The CDR3 coding sequence is TGTGCCAGCAGGGGGACTAGCGGGGGAGAACAAGAGACCCAGTACTTC. This gives the protein CASRGTSGGEQETQYF.

The chain has TRBV10-3 and TRBJ2-1; 12 bases agree with TRBD2. The germline V gene encodes CDR1 ENHRY and CDR2 SYGVKD. The CDR3 has 14 amino acids. J was trimmed by 7 bases and V by 10 bases; bases with no gene match: 8. CDR3 sequence: CATRLAGEYNEQFF. The CDR3 nucleotides read TGTGCCACTCGACTAGCGGGAGAGTATAATGAGCAGTTCTTC.

The table lists this clone with a few counts. The chain couples TRBV6-5 to TRBJ2-2; 8 nucleotides align to TRBD1. Germline lookup yields CDR1 MNHEY and CDR2 SVGAGI. V was clipped by 7 bases and J by 1 base; unmatched bases: 2. The CDR3 is 14 amino acids. This chain's CDR3 is CASIGTGNTGELFF. The CDR3 DNA reads TGTGCCAGCATAGGGACAGGGAACACCGGGGAGCTGTTTTTT.

The table lists this clone with a count of one. The chain is built from TRBV4-1 and TRBJ2-5, with 12 bases aligning to TRBD2. The J call could be wrong; TRBJ2-7 is a better fit for the DNA end. This CDR3 has 15 amino acids. Germline loops: CDR1 MGHRA, CDR2 YSYEKL. The CDR3: CASSQRTSGDYEQYF. The CDR3 coding sequence is TGCGCCAGCAGCCAGAGGACTAGCGGGGACTACGAGCAGTACTTC.

This chain's CDR3 is CSVDVAGAADTQYF. The CDR3, as DNA: TGCAGCGTTGACGTAGCGGGAGCAGCAGATACGCAGTATTTT. The rearrangement links TRBV29-1 to TRBJ2-3; 9 positions agree with TRBD2. This CDR3 is built from 14 residues. The V gene's germline CDR1 is SQVTM and CDR2 ANQGSEA. The V gene end was trimmed by 3 bases and the J gene end by 4 bases; junction bases not matched to a gene: 5.

V usage is TRBV5-1 and J usage is TRBJ1-2, with D perhaps matching TRBD1 (6 bases). The CDR3 is made up of 13 amino acids. Germline V CDR1 and CDR2: SGHRS, YFSETQ. Deletions cut 4 bases from V and 4 bases from J, with 11 bases between. The chain's CDR3 is CASSEGTSYGYTF. The CDR3 region has the DNA TGCGCCAGCAGCGAGGGGACATCCTATGGCTACACCTTC.

The chain combines TRBV5-5 with TRBJ1-5; 7 nucleotides match TRBD1. The V gene end was trimmed by 4 bases and the J gene end by 4 bases; junction bases not matched to a gene: 5. The CDR3 extends over 14 amino acids. CDR1 and CDR2 from the germline V gene are SGHKS and YYEKEE (reference sequence). For the CDR3, the DNA is TGTGCCAGCAGCAGGGACAGACCTAATCAGCCCCAGCATTTT. Protein sequence: CASSRDRPNQPQHF.